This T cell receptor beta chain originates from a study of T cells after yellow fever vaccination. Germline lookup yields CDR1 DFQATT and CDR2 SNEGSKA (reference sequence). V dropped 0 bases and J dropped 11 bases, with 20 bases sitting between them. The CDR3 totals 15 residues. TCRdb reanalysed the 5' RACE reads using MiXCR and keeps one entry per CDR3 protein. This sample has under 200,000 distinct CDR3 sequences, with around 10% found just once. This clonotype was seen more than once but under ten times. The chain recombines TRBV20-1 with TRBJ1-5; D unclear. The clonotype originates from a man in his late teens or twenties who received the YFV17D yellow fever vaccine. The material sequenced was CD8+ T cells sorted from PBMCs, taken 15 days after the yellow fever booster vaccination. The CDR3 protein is CSARDTAREYWTQHF. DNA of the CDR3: TGCAGTGCTAGAGATACGGCGAGGGAGTATTGGACCCAGCATTTT.